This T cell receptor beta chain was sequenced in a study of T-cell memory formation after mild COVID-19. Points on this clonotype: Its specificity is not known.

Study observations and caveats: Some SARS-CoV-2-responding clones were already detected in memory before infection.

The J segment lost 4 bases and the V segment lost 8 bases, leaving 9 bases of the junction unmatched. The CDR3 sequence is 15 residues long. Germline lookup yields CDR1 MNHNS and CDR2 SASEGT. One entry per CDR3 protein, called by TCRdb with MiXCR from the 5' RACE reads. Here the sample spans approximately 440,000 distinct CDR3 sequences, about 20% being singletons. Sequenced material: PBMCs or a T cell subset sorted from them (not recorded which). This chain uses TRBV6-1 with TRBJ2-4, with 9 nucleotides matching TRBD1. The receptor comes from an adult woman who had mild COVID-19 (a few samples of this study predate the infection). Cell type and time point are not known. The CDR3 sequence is CASLETGTGKNIQYF. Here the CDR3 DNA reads TGTGCCAGCTTAGAAACCGGGACAGGGAAAAACATTCAGTACTTC.